This record looks at one TCR beta chain sequence and its context. TCRdb's table, derived via immunoSEQ multiplex PCR, lists solely in-frame clones and lacks some. The repertoire has 20,000 to 25,000 clones, around 97% of them found once; the top ten carry 0.3%. This specimen comes from a study of B cell selection in AIRE deficiency. The sorted conventional CD4 T cells were gated as CD4+CD127+. In germline, CDR1 is LGHNA, CDR2 YSLEER. This CDR3 comprises 17 residues. V was shortened by 0 bases and J by 4 bases, with 19 bases between the two germline ends. The receptor was isolated from a human donor with AIRE deficiency. Sequencing was done on a sample of conventional CD4+ T cells sorted from PBMCs. The chain uses TRBV4-3 and TRBJ2-7; D is unresolved. The CDR3 DNA follows: TGCGCCAGCAGCCAAGAAAATGCGGCCACAACTTTTTACGAGCAGTACTTC. Translating gives CASSQENAATTFYEQYF.